The 4 T cell receptor beta chains given below trace back to one sample, sequenced in a study of beta chain features in type 1 diabetes (dated by TCRdb to 2016 to 2018). Library preparation used the immunoSEQ multiplex PCR assay. All of the isolated RNA was reverse transcribed with the High Capacity cDNA Reverse Transcription Kit, so expressed TCRB transcripts were sequenced. Drawn from immuneACCESS, this table holds only the in-frame rearrangements with V and J called that TCRdb kept. Clones are partly lost; checked studies trace under half to an unresolved V gene and leave the rest unexplained. Here the sample has a few hundred thousand clones; about 15% occur a single time. The top ten hold under 0.04% of the sample. The sequencing input was naive CD4+ T cells from blood. Reading the label with the study, this specimen's cell subset or site is: true naive CD4+ T cells. These receptors all stem from a man between 25 and 39 years old in good health.

This clone was counted only a few times. This rearrangement joins TRBV2 to TRBJ1-1; D gene ambiguous. Germline CDR1 is SNHLY and CDR2 is FYNNEI. V lost 10 bases to trimming and J lost 7 bases, with 16 bases between them. CDR3 length equals 12 residues. The CDR3 loop is CATASFWGEAFF. CDR3 DNA: TGTGCCACGGCCTCGTTCTGGGGTGAAGCTTTCTTT.

This clone was seen a handful of times. This chain joins TRBV15 and TRBJ1-1; 9 positions agree with TRBD1. Germline V CDR1 and CDR2: LNHNV, YYDKDF (reference sequence). CDR3 length: 15 residues. V was clipped by 0 bases and J by 7 bases; unmatched bases: 6. CDR3 region: CATSRDLPGQGEAFF. The CDR3 nucleotides are TGTGCCACCAGCAGAGATCTCCCGGGACAGGGTGAAGCTTTCTTT.

This clone occurred a few times. This sequence joins TRBV9 and TRBJ2-1, with 10 bases identical to TRBD1. Germline loops: CDR1 SGDLS, CDR2 YYNGEE. V shed 0 bases and J 8 bases; nucleotides not matched to a gene: 8. CDR3 length equals 16 residues. The CDR3 loop reads CASSVALTGGEDEQFF. In DNA form, the CDR3 reads TGTGCCAGCAGCGTAGCCCTGACAGGGGGCGAAGATGAGCAGTTCTTC.

This chain links TRBV5-4 with TRBJ2-4; D gene ambiguous. V gave up 5 bases and J gave up 16 bases, with 22 bases separating them. CDR3 length: 13 amino acids. Germline V CDR1 and CDR2: SGHNT, YYREEE (reference sequence). CDR3 residues: CASSPNSESDPYF. In nucleotides, the CDR3 is TGTGCCAGCAGTCCCAACTCAGAGTCGGACCCTTACTTC.